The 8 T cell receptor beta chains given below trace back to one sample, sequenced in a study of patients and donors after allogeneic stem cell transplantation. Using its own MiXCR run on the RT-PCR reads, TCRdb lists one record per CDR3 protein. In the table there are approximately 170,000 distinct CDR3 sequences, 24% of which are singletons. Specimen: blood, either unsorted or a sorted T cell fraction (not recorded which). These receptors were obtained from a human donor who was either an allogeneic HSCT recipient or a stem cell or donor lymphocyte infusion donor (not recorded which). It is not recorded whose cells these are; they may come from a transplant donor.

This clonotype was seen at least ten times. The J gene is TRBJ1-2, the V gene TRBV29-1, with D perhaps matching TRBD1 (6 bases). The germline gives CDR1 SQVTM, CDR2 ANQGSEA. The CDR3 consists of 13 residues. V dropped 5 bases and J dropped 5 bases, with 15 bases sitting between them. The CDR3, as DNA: TGCAGCGTTCTACCGGGGGCCAATTATGGCTACACCTTC. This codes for CSVLPGANYGYTF. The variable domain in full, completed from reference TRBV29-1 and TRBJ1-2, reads SAVISQKPSRDICQRGTSLTIQCQVDSQVTMMFWYRQQPGQSLTLIATANQGSEATYESGFVIDKFPISRPNLTFSTLTVSNMSPEDSSIYLCSVLPGANYGYTFGSGTRLTVV.

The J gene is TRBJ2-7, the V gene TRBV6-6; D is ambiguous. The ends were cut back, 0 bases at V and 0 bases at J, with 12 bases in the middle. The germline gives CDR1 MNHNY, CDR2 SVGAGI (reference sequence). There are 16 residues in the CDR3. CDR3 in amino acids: CASSYSTGRSSYEQYF. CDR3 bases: TGTGCCAGCAGTTACTCGACGGGCAGAAGCTCCTACGAGCAGTACTTC.

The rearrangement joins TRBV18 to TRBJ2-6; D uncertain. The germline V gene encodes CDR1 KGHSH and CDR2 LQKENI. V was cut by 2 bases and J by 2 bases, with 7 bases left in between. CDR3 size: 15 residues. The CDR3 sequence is CASSPNRAGANVLTF. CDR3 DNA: TGTGCCAGCTCACCAAACCGGGCTGGGGCCAACGTCCTGACTTTC.

The CDR3 nucleotides read TGTGCCAGCAGTCCGAGACAGGGGCTTTTAGTCGGGACCCAGTACTTC. It translates to CASSPRQGLLVGTQYF. The rearrangement links TRBV6-6 to TRBJ2-5; 8 nucleotides agree with TRBD1. Trimming cost V 5 bases and J 7 bases; bases outside gene matches: 15. The CDR3 runs to 16 residues. Germline lookup yields CDR1 MNHNY and CDR2 SVGAGI (reference sequence).

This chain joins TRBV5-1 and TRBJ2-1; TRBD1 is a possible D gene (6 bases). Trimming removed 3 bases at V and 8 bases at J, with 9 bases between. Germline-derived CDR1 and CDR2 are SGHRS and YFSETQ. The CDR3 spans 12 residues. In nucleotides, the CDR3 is TGCGCCAGCAGCTGGTGGGGGCATGAGCAGTTCTTC. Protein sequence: CASSWWGHEQFF.

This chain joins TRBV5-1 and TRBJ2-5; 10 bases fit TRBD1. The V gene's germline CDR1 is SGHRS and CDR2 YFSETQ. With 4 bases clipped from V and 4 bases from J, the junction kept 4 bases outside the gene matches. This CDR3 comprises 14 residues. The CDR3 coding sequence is TGCGCCAGCAGCCCTAGGGACAGGGGAGAGACCCAGTACTTC. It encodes CASSPRDRGETQYF.

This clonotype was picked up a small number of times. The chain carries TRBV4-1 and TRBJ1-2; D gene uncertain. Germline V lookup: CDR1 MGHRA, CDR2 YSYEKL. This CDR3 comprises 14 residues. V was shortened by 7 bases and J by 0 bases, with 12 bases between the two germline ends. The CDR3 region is CASTTEPSNYGYTF. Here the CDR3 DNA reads TGCGCCAGCACTACAGAGCCCTCTAACTATGGCTACACCTTC.

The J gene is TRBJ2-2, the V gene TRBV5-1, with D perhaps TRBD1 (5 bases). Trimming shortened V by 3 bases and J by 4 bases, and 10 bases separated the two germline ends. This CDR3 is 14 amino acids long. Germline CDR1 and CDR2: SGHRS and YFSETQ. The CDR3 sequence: CASSWVQGTGELFF. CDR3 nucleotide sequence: TGCGCCAGCAGCTGGGTCCAGGGCACCGGGGAGCTGTTTTTT.